What follows is one TCR beta chain and its context. The CDR3 length is 14 residues. V gave up 4 bases and J gave up 9 bases; unmatched junction bases: 8. CDR1 MDHEN and CDR2 SYDVKM come from the germline V gene. The sample belongs to a study of blood T cell repertoires in COVID-19. Study-level background: The United States, Italy and Spain provided the acute and convalescent COVID-19 samples. Nucleic acid was either cDNA or gDNA, and it came from T cells, B-cell-depleted T cells, or PBMCs.

Per the original data handling: Nucleated cell number was recorded as an estimate derived from reference gene primer amplification. Libraries were prepared by immunoSEQ multiplex PCR; TCRdb keeps only in-frame clonotypes and omits some of them. V, J and clone size are those of that table, while D and trimming were read from the DNA. The repertoire holds 100,000 to 150,000 clones, with 70% to 80% as singletons. The chain has TRBV28 and TRBJ2-1; TRBD1 aligns across 8 bases. Sequencing was done on a sample of peripheral blood. The receptor comes from a man aged 70-80 years with acute or convalescent COVID-19. CDR3: CASSSSGQVGEQFF. The CDR3 nucleotides read TGTGCCAGCAGTTCCTCGGGACAGGTGGGTGAGCAGTTCTTC.